This T cell receptor beta chain was identified in a study of CD8+CD57+ T cells in acquired aplastic anemia. Study at large: Across the sorted CD4+ and CD8+ cells, DNA amounts averaged 3.2 ug.

Patients selected for sequencing had displayed CD8+CD57+ cell expansion by flow cytometry. Every one of the patients had aplastic anemia (severe, acquired). CDR3 length: 12 amino acids. From germline, CDR1 is SQVTM and CDR2 ANQGSEA. Deletions cut 6 bases from V and 0 bases from J, with 5 bases between. Researchers used genomic DNA as the template to profile TCR beta VDJ and CDR3. One entry per CDR3 protein, called by TCRdb with MiXCR from the reads. The table records some 160,000 distinct CDR3 sequences, around half of them present only once. The TCR sequence derives from a human donor with aplastic anemia. The chain links TRBV29-1 to TRBJ1-4, with D uncertain. Sequenced sample: sorted CD4+, CD8+, or CD8+CD57+ T cells (not recorded which) from PBMCs. CDR3 sequence: CSVKATNEKLFF. The DNA of the CDR3 is TGCAGCGTAAAAGCAACTAATGAAAAACTGTTTTTT.